This TCR beta chain came from a study of CD8 T cells in Susac syndrome. Comment on this clonotype: Its specificity is not known.

The CDR3 is 15 residues long. The V gene end was trimmed by 0 bases and the J gene end by 5 bases; junction bases not matched to a gene: 5. Looked up from germline, CDR1 is SGDLS and CDR2 is YYNGEE. CD8+ and CD4+ T cells taken from blood had their TCR beta sequenced. Negative isolation yielded the CD8+ and CD4+ T cells, while FACS enriched the TEMRA cells. Study-level results: The study's TCR sequencing and HLA analysis drew on a certain number of individuals. That number was acknowledged as relatively small.

With random hexamers, reverse transcription was performed on roughly 0.5 to 1 ug of RNA. Multiplex immunoSEQ PCR targeted 54 Vbeta and 13 Jbeta TCR beta segments. TCRdb reanalysed the immunoSEQ multiplex PCR reads using MiXCR and keeps one entry per CDR3 protein. Of 150,000 to 200,000 distinct CDR3 sequences in the sample, about 94% were seen once. The chain couples TRBV9 to TRBJ2-5; TRBD2 matches at 9 bases. The sequenced sample consisted of CD4+ T cells from PBMCs. This sequence originates from a human donor in good health. The CDR3 region is CASSVGGGADETQYF. CDR3 sequence (DNA): TGTGCCAGCAGCGTAGGCGGGGGGGCCGATGAGACCCAGTACTTC.